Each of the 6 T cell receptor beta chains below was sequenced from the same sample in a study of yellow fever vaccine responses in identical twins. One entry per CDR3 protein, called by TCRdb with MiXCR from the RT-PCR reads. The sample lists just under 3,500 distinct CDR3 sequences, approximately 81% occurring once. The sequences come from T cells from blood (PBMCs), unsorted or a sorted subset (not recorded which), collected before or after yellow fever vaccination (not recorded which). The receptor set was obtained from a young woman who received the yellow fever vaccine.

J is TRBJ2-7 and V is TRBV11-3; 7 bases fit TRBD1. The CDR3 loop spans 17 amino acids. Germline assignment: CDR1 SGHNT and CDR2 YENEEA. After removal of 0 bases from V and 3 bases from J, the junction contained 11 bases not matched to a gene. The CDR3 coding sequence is TGTGCCAGCAGCTTAGATTTCGGAAGGGGGCGAAGCTACGAGCAGTACTTC. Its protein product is CASSLDFGRGRSYEQYF.

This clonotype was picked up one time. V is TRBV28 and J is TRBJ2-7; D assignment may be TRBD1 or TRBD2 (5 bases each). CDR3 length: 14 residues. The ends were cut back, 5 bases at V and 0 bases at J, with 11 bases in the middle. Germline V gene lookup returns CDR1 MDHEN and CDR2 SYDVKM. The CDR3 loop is CASSRTRGSYEQYF. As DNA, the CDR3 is TGTGCCAGCAGTCGAACTAGGGGCTCCTACGAGCAGTACTTC.

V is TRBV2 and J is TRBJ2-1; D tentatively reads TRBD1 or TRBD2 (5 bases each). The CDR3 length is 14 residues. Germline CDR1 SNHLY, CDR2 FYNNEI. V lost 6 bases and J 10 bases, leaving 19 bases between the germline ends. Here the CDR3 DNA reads TGTGCCAGCAGGGGGACCAACCCCTCATACGAGCAGTTCTTC. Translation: CASRGTNPSYEQFF. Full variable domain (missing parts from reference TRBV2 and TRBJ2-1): EPEVTQTPSHQVTQMGQEVILRCVPISNHLYFYWYRQILGQKVEFLVSFYNNEISEKSEIFDDQFSVERPDGSNFTLKIRSTKLEDSAMYFCASRGTNPSYEQFFGPGTRLTVL.

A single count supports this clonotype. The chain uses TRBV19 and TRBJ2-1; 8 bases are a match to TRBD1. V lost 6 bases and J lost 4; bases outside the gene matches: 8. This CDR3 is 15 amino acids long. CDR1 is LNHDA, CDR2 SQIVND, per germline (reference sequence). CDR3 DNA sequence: TGTGCCAGTAGCCCTGACAGGGGTTCTTACAATGAGCAGTTCTTC. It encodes CASSPDRGSYNEQFF.

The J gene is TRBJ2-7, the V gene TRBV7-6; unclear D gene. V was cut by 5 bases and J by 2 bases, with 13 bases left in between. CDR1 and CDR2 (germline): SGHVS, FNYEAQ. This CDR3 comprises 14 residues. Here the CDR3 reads CASSPHDATYEQYF. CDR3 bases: TGTGCCAGCAGCCCTCACGACGCCACCTACGAGCAGTACTTC.

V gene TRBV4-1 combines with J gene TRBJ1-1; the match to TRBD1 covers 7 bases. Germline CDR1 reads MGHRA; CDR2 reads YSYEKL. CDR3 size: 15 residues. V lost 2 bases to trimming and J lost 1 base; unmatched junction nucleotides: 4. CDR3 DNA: TGCGCCAGCAGCCAATGGGGACAGCAGAACACTGAAGCTTTCTTT. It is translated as CASSQWGQQNTEAFF.